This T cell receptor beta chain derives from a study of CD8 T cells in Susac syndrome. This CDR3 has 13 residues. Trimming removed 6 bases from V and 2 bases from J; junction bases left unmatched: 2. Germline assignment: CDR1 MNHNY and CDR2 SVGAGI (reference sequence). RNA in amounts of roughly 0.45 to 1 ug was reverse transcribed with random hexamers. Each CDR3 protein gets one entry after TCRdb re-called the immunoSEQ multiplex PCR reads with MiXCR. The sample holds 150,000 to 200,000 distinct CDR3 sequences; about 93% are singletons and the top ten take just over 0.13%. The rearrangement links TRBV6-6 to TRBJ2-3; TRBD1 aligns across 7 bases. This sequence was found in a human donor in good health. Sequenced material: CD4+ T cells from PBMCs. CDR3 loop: CASRTGTTDTQYF. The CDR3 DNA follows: TGTGCCAGCAGGACAGGGACCACAGATACGCAGTATTTT.